These T cell receptor beta chains were read from a single sample in a study of blood T cell repertoires in COVID-19. The repertoire was sequenced with immunoSEQ multiplex PCR; TCRdb's copy has only in-frame clones and lacks some. The sample holds 150,000 to 200,000 clones; around four fifths are singletons and the top ten take 5.5% to 7.5%. Specimen: peripheral blood. The receptors shown here come from a woman aged 40 to 55 with acute or convalescent COVID-19. The CDR3 runs from the conserved cysteine through the conserved F or W. The D gene is left open where the match is weak. Expanded clones are given a class, and other clones once, few, many or no size at all.

V gene,J gene,D gene,CDR3 length,clone size,CDR3 DNA,CDR3 protein
TRBV28,TRBJ2-1,.,13,once,TGTGCCAGCGGGCTCATAGCGGACAATGAGCAGTTCTTC,CASGLIADNEQFF
TRBV7-9,TRBJ2-7,.,16,.,TGTGCCAGCAGCGACTCCACGGCGGTCAAGGCCTACGAGCAGTACTTC,CASSDSTAVKAYEQYF
TRBV4-1,TRBJ2-5,TRBD1,15,.,TGCGCCAGCAGCCAGGGGACAGGAAGACGCGAGACCCAGTACTTC,CASSQGTGRRETQYF
TRBV19,TRBJ1-2,.,13,.,TGTGCCAGTAGTATGGGAGTCATAACGGGCTACACCTTC,CASSMGVITGYTF
TRBV2,TRBJ1-5,.,11,.,TGTGCCAGCGGGCGGGATCAGCCCCAGCATTTT,CASGRDQPQHF
TRBV27,TRBJ2-1,.,13,.,TGTGCCAGCAGTCCGGGAGCCTACAATGAGCAGTTCTTC,CASSPGAYNEQFF
TRBV5-8,TRBJ2-3,.,15,.,TGTGCCAGCAGCGCTCCAGCGGGTCTGGGGGATACGCAGTATTTT,CASSAPAGLGDTQYF
TRBV5-1,TRBJ2-7,TRBD2,14,once,TGCGCCAGCAGGGGAGCGGGGGGCTCCTACGAGCAGTACTTC,CASRGAGGSYEQYF
TRBV2,TRBJ1-2,.,14,.,TGTGCTACCACGGGGGATCCTAACGCTTATGGCTACACCTTC,CATTGDPNAYGYTF
TRBV4-1,TRBJ1-1,.,15,.,TGCGCCAGCAGCCAAGGGCAGGTCGTCGACACTGAAGCTTTCTTT,CASSQGQVVDTEAFF
TRBV7-8,TRBJ1-5,.,14,.,TGTGCCAGCAGCTTTTACAGGGACAATCAGCCCCAGCATTTT,CASSFYRDNQPQHF
TRBV6-5,TRBJ1-1,.,10,.,TGTGCCAGCAGTCGGACACTGCGGCACTTT,CASSRTLRHF
TRBV4-1,TRBJ2-7,TRBD2,13,.,TGCGCCAGCAGCCAAGAGCGGGGGGACGAGCAGTACTTC,CASSQERGDEQYF
TRBV2,TRBJ2-6,.,15,.,TGTGCAAAGGGTGCGTTGGGGGCCGGGGCCAACGTCCTGACTTTC,CAKGALGAGANVLTF
TRBV5-1,TRBJ1-2,.,15,.,TGCGCCAGCAGGCCCCGCACAGAGCCTAACTATGGCTACACCTTC,CASRPRTEPNYGYTF
TRBV5-5,TRBJ1-1,.,14,.,TGTGCCAGCAGCGACTGGACAATTGACACTGAAGCTTTCTTT,CASSDWTIDTEAFF
TRBV7-9,TRBJ2-1,TRBD2,18,.,TGTGCCAGCAGCTCCGGGACTAGCGGGGGGCGGTGGTACAATGAGCAGTTCTTC,CASSSGTSGGRWYNEQFF